The 21 T cell receptor beta chains below come from one sample, sequenced in a study of long-term antiretroviral therapy in people with HIV. It was version v3.0 of the immunoSEQ assay that was run at survey level. Clones were sequenced by immunoSEQ multiplex PCR, and TCRdb holds only the in-frame ones, with some missing. The sample carries under 30,000 clones, around 87% recorded once. The sequences come from unsorted PBMCs, collected 1.9 years after starting antiretroviral therapy. These receptors all stem from a woman aged 30 to 39 with HIV.

In this sample, this clone turned up once. The chain has TRBV30 and TRBJ1-3, with TRBD1 matching 8 bases. Germline-derived CDR1 and CDR2 are GTSNPN and SVGIG (reference sequence). The CDR3 covers 15 residues. V trimming: 4 bases; J trimming: 6 bases; junction bases outside the gene matches: 11. The CDR3 spells CAWNPLDRVENTIYF. The CDR3, as DNA: TGTGCCTGGAACCCCTTGGACAGGGTTGAAAACACCATATATTTT.

The rearrangement links TRBV4-1 to TRBJ1-4, with 7 positions matching TRBD1. This CDR3 region has 17 residues. The junction had 14 bases not matched to a gene; V was cut back by 3 bases and J by 7 bases. In germline, CDR1 is MGHRA, CDR2 YSYEKL. The CDR3 DNA reads TGCGCCAGCAGCCACGCATACGGGACAGCTGGGAGTGAAAAACTGTTTTTT. This codes for CASSHAYGTAGSEKLFF.

This chain joins TRBV10-3 and TRBJ2-3; no firm D call. The length of the CDR3 is 15 residues. V lost 8 bases and J 0 bases, leaving 15 bases between the germline ends. Per the germline V gene, CDR1 is ENHRY and CDR2 is SYGVKD. CDR3 nucleotide sequence: TGTGCCATCGGAACTCCATCTTCTAGCACAGATACGCAGTATTTT. Amino acids: CAIGTPSSSTDTQYF.

The J gene is TRBJ1-1, the V gene TRBV18; 9 bases line up with TRBD1. The J segment lost 2 bases and the V segment lost 3 bases, leaving 7 bases of the junction unmatched. The germline V gene encodes CDR1 KGHSH and CDR2 LQKENI. This CDR3 contains 16 residues. The CDR3 sequence is CASSPTGTGSNTEAFF. The CDR3 DNA reads TGTGCCAGCTCACCTACCGGGACAGGGAGCAACACTGAAGCTTTCTTT.

J is TRBJ2-6 and V is TRBV9; perhaps TRBD2 as D (5 bases). Between the trimmed V and J ends, which lost 0 bases and 1 base, there was a span of 8 bases. The germline V gene has CDR1 SGDLS and CDR2 YYNGEE. The CDR3 sequence is 16 residues long. Here the CDR3 DNA reads TGTGCCAGCAGCGTAGAGCCGGGGTCTGGGGCCAACGTCCTGACTTTC. This sequence encodes CASSVEPGSGANVLTF.

The V gene is TRBV11-2, the J gene TRBJ1-2, with D unresolved. Germline V CDR1 and CDR2: SGHAT, FQNNGV. The CDR3 has 15 residues. Trimming shortened V by 0 bases and J by 2 bases, and 10 bases separated the two germline ends. The CDR3 DNA reads TGTGCCAGCAGCTTAGACCCGGGCAGCAACTATGGCTACACCTTC. It encodes CASSLDPGSNYGYTF.

CDR3 DNA: TGTGCCAGCAGTCTCACAGGGCTTAAAACAGATACGCAGTATTTT. The encoded protein is CASSLTGLKTDTQYF. This sequence joins TRBV25-1 and TRBJ2-3, with TRBD1 as a possible D gene (6 bases). Germline lookup yields CDR1 MGHDK and CDR2 SYGVNS. Trimming took off 5 bases at V and 3 bases at J, with 15 bases between the two ends. The CDR3 sequence is 15 residues long.

V gene TRBV5-1 combines with J gene TRBJ1-5; possibly TRBD1 for D (6 bases). From germline, CDR1 is SGHRS and CDR2 YFSETQ. The V and J ends lost 0 bases and 2 bases respectively, with 9 bases between them. The length of the CDR3 is 15 residues. The CDR3 bases are TGCGCCAGCAGCTTGGCAGGGGTTGGCAATCAGCCCCAGCATTTT. Residues: CASSLAGVGNQPQHF.

This rearrangement joins TRBV25-1 to TRBJ1-5; D may be TRBD1 (6 bases). Germline CDR1 reads MGHDK; CDR2 reads SYGVNS. The CDR3 runs to 13 residues. V was shortened by 3 bases and J by 7 bases, with 10 bases between the two germline ends. CDR3 DNA: TGTGCCAGCAGTGAGGACAGATTCCAGCCCCAGCATTTT. It translates to CASSEDRFQPQHF.

In nucleotides, the CDR3 is TGTGCCAGCTCATGGGGACACACCTACAATGAGCAGTTCTTC. Translation: CASSWGHTYNEQFF. The chain carries TRBV18 and TRBJ2-1; weak D call: TRBD1 (6 bases). V lost 5 bases to trimming and J lost 2 bases, with 10 bases between them. The length of the CDR3 is 14 residues. CDR1 is KGHSH and CDR2 is LQKENI in the germline V gene.

The V gene is TRBV11-2, the J gene TRBJ2-3; D not resolved. Trimming removed 1 base from V and 1 base from J, with 6 bases in between. In germline, CDR1 is SGHAT, CDR2 FQNNGV. This CDR3 is 14 amino acids long. CDR3 residues: CASSLGLRTDTQYF. CDR3 DNA: TGTGCCAGCAGCTTAGGTCTCCGCACAGATACGCAGTATTTT.

The V call is TRBV6-5, the J call TRBJ1-3, with D possibly matching TRBD1 (5 bases). Per the germline V gene, CDR1 is MNHEY and CDR2 is SVGAGI. The CDR3 spans 14 residues. V lost 8 bases, J lost 4 bases, and 15 bases lay in between. Written as DNA, the CDR3 is TGTGCCAGCGCCCGGGGGGAACTGGGAAACACCATATATTTT. Translation: CASARGELGNTIYF.

This clone has just a few counts. The rearrangement links TRBV6-1 to TRBJ1-2, with TRBD1 identical over 9 bases. With V trimmed by 9 bases and J by 7 bases, 9 bases remained unmatched. This CDR3 is 13 amino acids long. Looked up from germline, CDR1 is MNHNS and CDR2 is SASEGT. CDR3 in DNA: TGTGCCAGTTGGGGTACAGGGGGCGGTGGCTACACCTTC. It specifies CASWGTGGGGYTF.

Turning to this clone: The germline gene is not matched at one end of the junction; a read error may be the cause. CDR3 sequence: CASSLKSSSEQYF. In DNA, the CDR3 is TGTGCCAGCAGCTTAAAGTCTTCCTCCGAGCAGTACTTC. The V gene is TRBV7-6, the J gene TRBJ2-7; no definite D call. The CDR3 totals 13 residues. CDR1 SGHVS and CDR2 FNYEAQ come from the germline V gene.

The chain couples TRBV11-2 to TRBJ1-6, with D hard to call. The CDR3 runs 13 residues. The V end lost 3 bases, the J end lost 4 bases, and 4 bases lay between the germline ends. Germline V gene data show CDR1 as SGHAT and CDR2 as FQNNGV. The CDR3 is CASSLIYNSPLHF. CDR3 DNA: TGTGCCAGCAGCTTGATTTATAATTCACCCCTCCACTTT.

The DNA of the CDR3 is TGTGCCTGGGGTGGGGAGCCAGAAGAGACCCAGTACTTC. This encodes CAWGGEPEETQYF. V gene TRBV30 combines with J gene TRBJ2-5, with D perhaps matching TRBD2 (5 bases). The CDR3 extends over 13 amino acids. With 5 bases removed from V and 3 bases from J, the gap between germline ends came to 13 bases. Germline V gene sequence: CDR1 GTSNPN, CDR2 SVGIG (reference sequence). The full variable domain, completed using reference TRBV30 and TRBJ2-5, is SQTIHQWPATLVQPVGSPLSLECTVEGTSNPNLYWYRQAAGRGLQLLFYSVGIGQISSEVPQNLSASRPQDRQFILSSKKLLLSDSGFYLCAWGGEPEETQYFGPGTRLLVL.

The table lists this clone with a count of one. The CDR3 DNA follows: TGCGCCAGCAGCTTACGGGGTTCGGATTCACCCCTCCACTTT. It encodes CASSLRGSDSPLHF. V is TRBV5-1 and J is TRBJ1-6; no definite D call. This CDR3 is built from 14 residues. The V gene's germline CDR1 is SGHRS and CDR2 YFSETQ. V was clipped by 2 bases and J by 8 bases, with 11 bases between them.

The chain is built from TRBV2 and TRBJ1-2; D is unclear. The length of the CDR3 is 14 residues. Deletions cut 3 bases from V and 2 bases from J, with 10 bases between. CDR1 SNHLY and CDR2 FYNNEI come from the germline V gene. The CDR3 DNA reads TGTGCCAGCAGTGAGCGAGGGCCCAACTATGGCTACACCTTC. Residues: CASSERGPNYGYTF.

J is TRBJ2-1 and V is TRBV5-8; tentative D call: TRBD1 (7 bases). Between the trimmed V and J ends, which lost 4 bases and 7 bases, there was a span of 15 bases. The length of the CDR3 is 14 residues. The V gene's germline CDR1 is SGHTS and CDR2 YDEGEE. CDR3 residues: CASSPETGRNEQFF. The DNA for the CDR3 is TGTGCCAGCAGCCCCGAGACAGGGAGGAATGAGCAGTTCTTC.

CDR3 sequence (DNA): TGCAGCGTTGCCCTAGCGGACTCCTACAATGAGCAGTTCTTC. It translates to CSVALADSYNEQFF. This chain links TRBV29-1 with TRBJ2-1; the match to TRBD2 covers 7 bases. This CDR3 spans 14 amino acids. The V segment lost 4 bases and the J segment 0 bases; nucleotides outside the gene matches: 3. Germline loops: CDR1 SQVTM, CDR2 ANQGSEA.

The chain links TRBV4-2 to TRBJ1-5; D remains unclear. Trimming left V 2 bases short and J 4 bases short, with 9 bases between. This CDR3 has 14 amino acids. Germline values: CDR1 LGHNA, CDR2 YNFKEQ. The CDR3 spells CASSQLARNQPQHF. CDR3 coding DNA: TGTGCCAGCAGCCAACTTGCCCGAAATCAGCCCCAGCATTTT.